The next 29 T cell receptor beta chains were all read from a single sample in a study of Tregs in tolerant kidney transplant recipients. The protocol was immunoSEQ multiplex PCR, while the TCRdb copy is restricted to in-frame clones and leaves out a portion. The sample records roughly 250,000 clones, about 80% being singletons. The sequenced sample consisted of CD4+ T cells from blood. The receptors were sampled from a human donor in good health.

The chain has TRBV12-5 and TRBJ2-1, with TRBD2 identical over 8 bases. The CDR3 has 16 residues. J was trimmed by 7 bases and V by 0 bases; bases with no gene match: 8. Germline V gives CDR1 LGHNT, CDR2 FRNRAP. The CDR3 DNA follows: TGTGCTAGTGGTTTGGTACTTACTAGCGGAGGGAATGAGCAGTTCTTC. It is translated as CASGLVLTSGGNEQFF.

This clone was seen only once. The chain uses TRBV5-1 and TRBJ1-2; D remains unclear. Trimming removed 1 base from V and 0 bases from J, with 10 bases in between. Germline values: CDR1 SGHRS, CDR2 YFSETQ. CDR3 length: 15 amino acids. The CDR3 region has the DNA TGCGCCAGCAGCTTGACCCTCGGGGCTAACTATGGCTACACCTTC. Amino acids: CASSLTLGANYGYTF.

The chain joins TRBV5-1 to TRBJ1-1; D is unclear. The germline CDR1 and CDR2 sequences are SGHRS and YFSETQ. The CDR3 has 13 amino acids. Between the trimmed V and J ends, which lost 4 bases and 1 base, there was a span of 8 bases. As DNA, the CDR3 is TGCGCCAGCAGCCCACTAGGGAACACTGAAGCTTTCTTT. This translates into CASSPLGNTEAFF.

V usage is TRBV5-1 and J usage is TRBJ1-1; D perhaps matches TRBD1 (6 bases). V gave up 6 bases and J gave up 4 bases, with 16 bases separating them. Germline V gene data show CDR1 as SGHRS and CDR2 as YFSETQ. CDR3 size: 14 residues. This CDR3 reads CASTPGHMSTEAFF. The CDR3 DNA is TGCGCCAGCACACCGGGACATATGAGCACTGAAGCTTTCTTT.

CDR3 amino acids: CASSLLLGTQYF. CDR3 DNA: TGTGCCAGCAGCTTACTGCTGGGTACGCAGTATTTT. The chain employs TRBV7-3 and TRBJ2-3, with unresolved D. Germline assignment: CDR1 SGHTA and CDR2 FQGTGA. V lost 2 bases, J lost 8 bases, and 8 bases lay in between. The CDR3 extends over 12 amino acids.

The chain has TRBV5-1 and TRBJ2-3, with 11 bases that match TRBD2. This CDR3 comprises 16 residues. The V gene end was trimmed by 4 bases and the J gene end by 2 bases; junction bases not matched to a gene: 6. Germline V gene data show CDR1 as SGHRS and CDR2 as YFSETQ. Here the CDR3 reads CASSGGTSGATDTQYF. The DNA for the CDR3 is TGCGCCAGCAGCGGAGGGACTAGCGGCGCCACAGATACGCAGTATTTT.

V is TRBV6-5 and J is TRBJ2-7; TRBD2 matches 7 bases. CDR1 and CDR2 from the germline V gene are MNHEY and SVGAGI. Trimming cost V 0 bases and J 9 bases; bases outside gene matches: 5. This CDR3 has 13 amino acids. The CDR3 spells CASSYSRREGQYF. The CDR3 DNA reads as TGTGCCAGCAGTTACTCGCGCAGGGAGGGGCAGTACTTC.

Only one count was recorded for this clone. The chain's CDR3 is CASSLPRKNEQFF. CDR3 DNA sequence: TGTGCCAGCAGCTTACCGAGGAAAAATGAGCAGTTCTTC. This chain links TRBV7-2 with TRBJ2-1; D unresolved. Looked up from germline, CDR1 is SGHTA and CDR2 is FQGNSA. The CDR3 has 13 amino acids. Trimming removed 2 bases at V and 7 bases at J, with 9 bases between.

This chain connects TRBV29-1 to TRBJ2-4, with D perhaps being TRBD1 or TRBD2 (6 bases each). The CDR3 length is 13 residues. Germline loops: CDR1 SQVTM, CDR2 ANQGSEA. Between the trimmed V and J ends, which lost 6 bases and 8 bases, there was a span of 17 bases. CDR3 DNA sequence: TGCAGCGTCGGGGGCCGGGACATAGACATTCAGTACTTC. It translates to CSVGGRDIDIQYF.

The chain recombines TRBV23-1 with TRBJ2-2; 12 bases are a match to TRBD2. TRBV23-1 is filed as an ORF, its function uncertain. The CDR3 covers 16 residues. With 2 bases clipped from V and 5 bases from J, the junction kept 3 bases outside the gene matches. This CDR3 reads CASSQPGTSGTGELFF. CDR3 nucleotides: TGCGCCAGCAGTCAACCCGGGACTAGCGGGACCGGGGAGCTGTTTTTT.

The chain has TRBV5-1 and TRBJ2-7, with D possibly matching TRBD2 (5 bases). V was trimmed by 4 bases and J by 6 bases, leaving 14 bases between them. Germline CDR1 SGHRS, CDR2 YFSETQ. The CDR3 runs to 13 residues. CDR3 sequence (DNA): TGCGCCAGCAGCCTAGTGGTAGGGAGCGAGCAGTACTTC. It translates to CASSLVVGSEQYF.

V usage is TRBV6-1 and J usage is TRBJ1-4; weak D call: TRBD1 (6 bases). Germline V gives CDR1 MNHNS, CDR2 SASEGT. V dropped 7 bases and J dropped 10 bases, with 16 bases sitting between them. The CDR3 spans 13 residues. The CDR3: CASTSGGEGKLFF. CDR3 nucleotide sequence: TGTGCCAGCACTTCGGGGGGCGAAGGAAAACTGTTTTTT.

V and J are TRBV7-8 and TRBJ2-7, with 13 bases fitting TRBD2. J was trimmed by 0 bases and V by 5 bases; bases with no gene match: 10. Germline V gene lookup returns CDR1 SGHVS and CDR2 FQNEAQ. This CDR3 has 18 residues. In DNA form, the CDR3 reads TGTGCCAGCAGCCCCCGACTAGCGGGGGGAACCAACTCCTACGAGCAGTACTTC. Protein: CASSPRLAGGTNSYEQYF.

CDR3 sequence: CASSFQEGYTIYF. The CDR3 nucleotides read TGTGCCAGCAGCTTTCAAGAGGGGTACACCATATATTTT. The J gene is TRBJ1-3, the V gene TRBV5-4; tentative D call: TRBD1 (5 bases). Germline assignment: CDR1 SGHNT and CDR2 YYREEE (reference sequence). This CDR3 region has 13 residues. Trimming removed 2 bases at V and 8 bases at J, with 11 bases between.

This clone was observed a few times. This rearrangement joins TRBV4-2 to TRBJ2-1, with 8 bases fitting TRBD2. This CDR3 spans 14 amino acids. Germline-derived CDR1 and CDR2 are LGHNA and YNFKEQ. The V and J ends lost 2 bases and 9 bases, in that order; junction bases with no gene match: 6. In DNA, the CDR3 is TGTGCCAGCAGCCAACATTCCACTAGCGGTGAGCAGTTCTTC. It specifies CASSQHSTSGEQFF.

The chain recombines TRBV20-1 with TRBJ2-1; D is unclear. Trimming removed 2 bases at V and 12 bases at J, with 11 bases between. CDR1 is DFQATT and CDR2 is SNEGSKA in the germline V gene (reference sequence). CDR3 length: 11 amino acids. The CDR3 nucleotides read TGCAGTGCTAGAAAGGGCTATGTGCAGTTCTTC. This encodes CSARKGYVQFF.

V is TRBV30 and J is TRBJ1-1; D not resolved. V gave up 3 bases and J gave up 7 bases, with 12 bases separating them. The germline V gene encodes CDR1 GTSNPN and CDR2 SVGIG (reference sequence). The CDR3 has 12 residues. The CDR3 nucleotides are TGTGCCTGGAGCCCCGCAAGGCGTGAAGCTTTCTTT. This codes for CAWSPARREAFF.

V and J are TRBV21-1 and TRBJ1-5; TRBD1 was called by the table and not checked on the DNA. TRBV21-1 is an annotated pseudogene. The CDR3 runs to 22 residues. This chain's CDR3 is CASSIQGIRTDSNYSGNQPQHF. The CDR3 nucleotides are TGTGCCAGCAGCATCCAGGGGATTAGGACAGACAGTAATTATAGCGGCAATCAGCCCCAGCATTTT.

The chain couples TRBV4-2 to TRBJ2-3; TRBD2 aligns across 7 bases. Germline CDR1 LGHNA, CDR2 YNFKEQ. With 2 bases clipped from V and 0 bases from J, the junction kept 8 bases outside the gene matches. The CDR3 spans 17 residues. CDR3 in DNA: TGTGCCAGCAGCCAAACCCCGAGCGGGGCTAGCACAGATACGCAGTATTTT. Protein product: CASSQTPSGASTDTQYF.

The chain has TRBV5-1 and TRBJ2-2; TRBD2 matches at 12 bases. The CDR3 covers 16 residues. The germline V gene has CDR1 SGHRS and CDR2 YFSETQ. V was pared by 1 base and J by 7 bases, with 5 bases of the junction left unmatched. CDR3 residues: CASSLSLAGGFGELFF. The CDR3 DNA is TGCGCCAGCAGCTTGTCACTAGCGGGAGGTTTCGGGGAGCTGTTTTTT.

The V gene is TRBV7-9, the J gene TRBJ2-7; D not certain. The CDR3 totals 13 residues. V was trimmed by 1 base and J by 3 bases, leaving 7 bases between them. Germline loops: CDR1 SEHNR, CDR2 FQNEAQ (reference sequence). The CDR3 coding sequence is TGTGCCAGCAGCTTAGGGCAGGACTACGAGCAGTACTTC. This translates into CASSLGQDYEQYF.

The J gene is TRBJ1-6, the V gene TRBV7-8; maybe TRBD1 (6 bases). V gave up 2 bases and J gave up 6 bases, with 23 bases separating them. CDR3 length: 19 residues. Germline-derived CDR1 and CDR2 are SGHVS and FQNEAQ. CDR3 sequence reads: CASSLYGPLQGTFNSPLHF. CDR3 DNA sequence: TGTGCCAGCAGCTTATATGGTCCCTTACAGGGAACTTTTAATTCACCCCTCCACTTT.

This chain connects TRBV23-1 to TRBJ2-3; D possibly corresponds to TRBD1 (5 bases). TRBV23-1 falls under the ORF class, with uncertain function. V was pared by 2 bases and J by 3 bases, with 15 bases between. The CDR3 covers 16 residues. The chain's CDR3 is CASSQSCQGETDTQYF. The CDR3 DNA is TGCGCCAGCAGTCAAAGTTGTCAGGGTGAAACAGATACGCAGTATTTT.

On this clone: Other nucleotide sequences from this sample produce the same CDR3. The rearrangement uses TRBV6-5 and TRBJ1-6; D uncertain. Germline CDR1 and CDR2: MNHEY and SVGAGI. CDR3 length: 12 residues. Trimming took off 2 bases at V and 7 bases at J, with 3 bases between the two ends. This chain's CDR3 is CASSYGNSPLHF. The CDR3 nucleotides read TGTGCCAGCAGTTACGGGAATTCACCCCTCCACTTT.

The genes are TRBV6-1 and TRBJ2-1; 8 nucleotides match TRBD1. CDR1 and CDR2 (germline): MNHNS, SASEGT. V lost 8 bases to trimming and J lost 8 bases; unmatched junction nucleotides: 5. The CDR3 contains 12 residues. CDR3 nucleotide sequence: TGTGCCAGCTATACCAGGGGGCATGAGCAGTTCTTC. The encoded protein is CASYTRGHEQFF.

The V call is TRBV11-3, the J call TRBJ2-3; TRBD1 matches 7 bases. Germline V CDR1 and CDR2: SGHNT, YENEEA. The CDR3 is 15 residues long. Losses at the gene ends were 3 bases for V and 2 bases for J; bases not matched to a gene: 5. The CDR3 DNA reads TGTGCCAGCAGCTTGGACAGGACCTACACAGATACGCAGTATTTT. Encoded protein: CASSLDRTYTDTQYF.

This clone has just one count. The same CDR3 also results from other DNA sequences found in this sample. The chain employs TRBV9 and TRBJ1-2; weak D call: TRBD1 (5 bases). The CDR3 extends over 16 amino acids. Per the germline V gene, CDR1 is SGDLS and CDR2 is YYNGEE. V gave up 0 bases and J gave up 8 bases, with 20 bases separating them. CDR3 residues: CASSVAVGAGWGGYTF. In nucleotides, the CDR3 is TGTGCCAGCAGCGTAGCTGTCGGGGCAGGGTGGGGGGGCTACACCTTC.

The J gene is TRBJ1-2, the V gene TRBV5-1; D gene ambiguous. Germline V gene lookup returns CDR1 SGHRS and CDR2 YFSETQ. This CDR3 has 14 residues. V was shortened by 4 bases and J by 9 bases, with 19 bases between the two germline ends. In DNA form, the CDR3 reads TGCGCCAGCAGCCGTCGAGGACCGGGGATGCGCTACACCTTC. Translating it yields CASSRRGPGMRYTF.

The chain joins TRBV19 to TRBJ2-1; the match to TRBD2 covers 10 bases. This CDR3 comprises 15 residues. From germline, CDR1 is LNHDA and CDR2 SQIVND (reference sequence). With 6 bases clipped from V and 4 bases from J, the junction kept 6 bases outside the gene matches. The CDR3 loop is CASRQGTSVYNEQFF. In DNA form, the CDR3 reads TGTGCCAGTAGACAGGGGACTAGCGTATACAATGAGCAGTTCTTC.